Described below is a single TCR beta chain sequence and its context. Its antigen target is currently unknown. One base away there is no much larger clone; base qualities are not given. This sample's treatment or condition label indicates: in vitro stimulation with specific CMV peptide epitopes to enrich CMV-specific T cells. Sequencing took place on an Illumina HiSeq 1500. TCRdb cleaned the public reads at Q25 with fastp, built clones with MiXCR and kept in-frame beta chains. Identical CDR3 protein sequences are pooled into one entry, listed with their most common genes and DNA. Across this sample there are 250,000 to 400,000 distinct CDR3 sequences, with roughly 25% seen only once. Less than 15% of the sample comes from the top ten. This sample stems from a study of T cell repertoires in cytomegalovirus infection (dated by TCRdb to about 2019). Regarding the complete study: Peptide stimulations targeted recently identified HLA-C-restricted CMV epitopes, whose presentation resists viral immunomodulation, together with well-studied HLA-B-restricted epitopes. The HLA type of each donor mattered for the analysis, because public TCR beta signatures pointed to carriage of CMV infection along with the matching HLA type. Overall study outcomes, separate from this receptor: In both this cohort and an independent roughly 350-donor cohort, the cumulative frequency of public TCR beta family members distinguished carriers of CMV infection plus the relevant HLA type. The ex vivo response was dominated by HLA-C-restricted CMV-specific TCR beta clonotypes, which also provided the single most frequent clonotype in two of eight donors.

Looking up the germline V gene yields CDR1 SGHVS and CDR2 FNYEAQ. Spanning cysteine to phenylalanine, the CDR3 consists of 14 amino acids. The DNA shown is the 42-base CDR3, in frame from base 1. Trimming at the junction amounts to 5 bases on V and 4 bases on J, and the germline ends lie 11 bases apart. The V gene is TRBV7-6 and the J gene is TRBJ2-2; the D gene is possibly TRBD2, with 5 bases matching. The receptor's source is a human donor in good health (CMV status not recorded). Some clones in this sample may be carry-over from other donors' samples. The sample here was cultured PBMCs, taken from culture after CMV antigen stimulation. The base sequence is TGTGCCAGCAGCCTCCTAGAGGGCACCGGGGAGCTGTTTTTT. This translates into CASSLLEGTGELFF.